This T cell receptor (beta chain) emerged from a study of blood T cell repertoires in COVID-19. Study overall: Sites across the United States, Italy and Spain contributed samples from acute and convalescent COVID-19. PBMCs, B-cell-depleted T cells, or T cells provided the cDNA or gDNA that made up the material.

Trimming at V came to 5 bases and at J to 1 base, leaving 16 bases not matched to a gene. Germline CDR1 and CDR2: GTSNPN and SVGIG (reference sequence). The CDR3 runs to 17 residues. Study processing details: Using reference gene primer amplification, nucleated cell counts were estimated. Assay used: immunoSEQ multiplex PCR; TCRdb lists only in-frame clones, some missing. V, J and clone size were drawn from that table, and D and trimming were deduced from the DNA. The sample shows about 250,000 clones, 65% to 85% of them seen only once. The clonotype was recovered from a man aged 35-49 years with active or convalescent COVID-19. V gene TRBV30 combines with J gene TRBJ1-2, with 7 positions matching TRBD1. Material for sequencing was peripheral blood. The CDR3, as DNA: TGTGCCTGGGGTCCATACAATACGGGACAGAATAACTATGGCTACACCTTC. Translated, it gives CAWGPYNTGQNNYGYTF.